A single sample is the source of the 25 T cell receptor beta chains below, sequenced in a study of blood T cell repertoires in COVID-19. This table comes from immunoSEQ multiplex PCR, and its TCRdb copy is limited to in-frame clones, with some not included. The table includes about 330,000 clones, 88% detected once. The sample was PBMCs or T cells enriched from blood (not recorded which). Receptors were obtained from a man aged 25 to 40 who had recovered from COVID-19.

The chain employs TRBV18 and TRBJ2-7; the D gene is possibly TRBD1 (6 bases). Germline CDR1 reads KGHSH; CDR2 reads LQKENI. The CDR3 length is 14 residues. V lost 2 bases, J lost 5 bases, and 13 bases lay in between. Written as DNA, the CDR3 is TGTGCCAGCTCACCATTTCAGGGGTCCCACGAGCAGTACTTC. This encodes CASSPFQGSHEQYF.

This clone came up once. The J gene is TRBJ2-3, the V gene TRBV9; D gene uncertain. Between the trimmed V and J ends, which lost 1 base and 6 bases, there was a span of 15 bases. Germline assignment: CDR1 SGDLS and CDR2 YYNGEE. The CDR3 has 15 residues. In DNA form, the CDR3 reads TGTGCCAGCAGCGTATTGTGGCAGTCCCAGGATACGCAGTATTTT. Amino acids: CASSVLWQSQDTQYF.

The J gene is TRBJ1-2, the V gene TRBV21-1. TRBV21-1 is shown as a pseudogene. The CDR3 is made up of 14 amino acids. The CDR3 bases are TGTGCCAGCAGCAAAGGAGATGGTATCTATGGCTACACCTTC. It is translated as CASSKGDGIYGYTF.

The CDR3 loop reads CASSEYGGTEAFF. The CDR3 region has the DNA TGCGCCAGCAGTGAGTACGGGGGGACTGAAGCTTTCTTT. This sequence joins TRBV10-2 and TRBJ1-1; a weak D match, TRBD1 (5 bases). The V end was cut by 1 base, the J end by 5 bases, with 8 bases between. Germline V gives CDR1 WSHSY, CDR2 SAAADI. CDR3 length: 13 amino acids.

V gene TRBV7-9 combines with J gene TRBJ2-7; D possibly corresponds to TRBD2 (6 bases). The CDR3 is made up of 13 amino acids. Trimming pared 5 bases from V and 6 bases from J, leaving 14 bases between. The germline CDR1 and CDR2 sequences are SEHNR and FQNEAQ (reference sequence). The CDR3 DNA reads TGTGCCAGCAGCCATGGGGGGATTTCCGAGCAGTACTTC. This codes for CASSHGGISEQYF.

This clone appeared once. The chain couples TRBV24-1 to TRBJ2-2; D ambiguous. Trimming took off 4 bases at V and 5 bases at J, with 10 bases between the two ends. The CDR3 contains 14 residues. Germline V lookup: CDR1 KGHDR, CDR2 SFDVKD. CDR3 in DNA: TGTGCCACCAGTGACCCCCCTCCGACCGGGGAGCTGTTTTTT. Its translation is CATSDPPPTGELFF.

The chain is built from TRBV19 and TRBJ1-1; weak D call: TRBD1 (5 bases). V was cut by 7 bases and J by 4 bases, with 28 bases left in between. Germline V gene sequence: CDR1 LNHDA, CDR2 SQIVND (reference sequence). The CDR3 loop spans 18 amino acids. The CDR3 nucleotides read TGTGCCAGTACCGTGGACTCTTACGGGGGGAAGGGGATCACTGAAGCTTTCTTT. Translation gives CASTVDSYGGKGITEAFF.

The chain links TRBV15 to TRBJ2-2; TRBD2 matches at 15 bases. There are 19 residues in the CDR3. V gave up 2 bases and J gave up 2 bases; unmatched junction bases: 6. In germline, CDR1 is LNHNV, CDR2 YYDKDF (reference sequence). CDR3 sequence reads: CATSRYGLAGGPNTGELFF. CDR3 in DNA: TGTGCCACCAGCAGATACGGACTAGCGGGGGGGCCCAACACCGGGGAGCTGTTTTTT. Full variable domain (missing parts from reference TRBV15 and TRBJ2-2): DAMVIQNPRYQVTQFGKPVTLSCSQTLNHNVMYWYQQKSSQAPKLLFHYYDKDFNNEADTPDNFQSRRPNTSFCFLDIRSPGLGDTAMYLCATSRYGLAGGPNTGELFFGEGSRLTVL.

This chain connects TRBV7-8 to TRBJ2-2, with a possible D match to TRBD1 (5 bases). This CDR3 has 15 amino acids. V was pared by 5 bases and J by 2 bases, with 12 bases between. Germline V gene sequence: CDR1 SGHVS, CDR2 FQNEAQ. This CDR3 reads CASSGSRDNTGELFF. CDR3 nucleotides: TGTGCCAGCAGCGGTTCCAGGGATAACACCGGGGAGCTGTTTTTT.

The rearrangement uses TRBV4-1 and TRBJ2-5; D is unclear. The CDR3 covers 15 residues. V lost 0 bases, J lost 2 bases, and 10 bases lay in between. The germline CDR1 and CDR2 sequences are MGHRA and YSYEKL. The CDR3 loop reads CASSQDPRNQETQYF. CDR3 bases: TGCGCCAGCAGCCAAGATCCTAGAAATCAAGAGACCCAGTACTTC.

The CDR3 DNA sequence: TGTGCCAGCAGCCCCAGGGGGCTAGGTAACAATGAGCAGTTCTTC. This sequence encodes CASSPRGLGNNEQFF. This rearrangement joins TRBV11-3 to TRBJ2-1; 8 bases map to TRBD1. This CDR3 spans 15 amino acids. Germline lookup yields CDR1 SGHNT and CDR2 YENEEA. The junction had 8 bases not matched to a gene; V was cut back by 5 bases and J by 5 bases.

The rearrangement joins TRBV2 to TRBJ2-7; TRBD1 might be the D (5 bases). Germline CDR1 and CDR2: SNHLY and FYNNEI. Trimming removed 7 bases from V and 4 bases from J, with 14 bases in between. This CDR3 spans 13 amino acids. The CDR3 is CASTRQLAYEQYF. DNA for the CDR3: TGTGCCAGCACTCGACAGTTGGCATACGAGCAGTACTTC.

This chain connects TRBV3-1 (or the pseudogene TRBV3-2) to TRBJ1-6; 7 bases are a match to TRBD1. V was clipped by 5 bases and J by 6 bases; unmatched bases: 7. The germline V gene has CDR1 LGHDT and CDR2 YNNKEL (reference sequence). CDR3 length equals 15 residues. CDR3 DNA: TGTGCCAGCAGCGCCGCACAGGGGACTAATTCACCCCTCCACTTT. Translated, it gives CASSAAQGTNSPLHF.

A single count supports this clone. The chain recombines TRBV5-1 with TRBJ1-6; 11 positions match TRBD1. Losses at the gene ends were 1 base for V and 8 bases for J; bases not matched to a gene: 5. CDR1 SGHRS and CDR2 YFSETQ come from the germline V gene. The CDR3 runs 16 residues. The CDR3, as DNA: TGCGCCAGCAGCTTGTTTGGACAGGGGGCTGATTCACCCCTCCACTTT. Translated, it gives CASSLFGQGADSPLHF.

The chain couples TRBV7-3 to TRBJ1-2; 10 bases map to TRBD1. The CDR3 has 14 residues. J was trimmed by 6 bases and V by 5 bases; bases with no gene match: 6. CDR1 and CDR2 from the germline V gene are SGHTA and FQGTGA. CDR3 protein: CASSPTGGKDGYTF. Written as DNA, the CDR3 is TGTGCCAGCAGCCCGACAGGGGGCAAAGATGGCTACACCTTC.

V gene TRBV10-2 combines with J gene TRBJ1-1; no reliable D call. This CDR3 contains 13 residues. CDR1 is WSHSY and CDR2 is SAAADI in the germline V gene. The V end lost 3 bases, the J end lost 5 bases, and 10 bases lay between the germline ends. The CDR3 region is CASSDTTYTEAFF. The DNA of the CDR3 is TGCGCCAGCAGTGACACGACTTATACTGAAGCTTTCTTT.

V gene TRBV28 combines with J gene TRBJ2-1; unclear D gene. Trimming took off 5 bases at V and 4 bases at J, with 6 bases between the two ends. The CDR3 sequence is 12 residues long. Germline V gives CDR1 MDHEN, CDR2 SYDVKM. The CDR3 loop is CASSLQYNEQFF. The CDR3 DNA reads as TGTGCCAGCAGTCTTCAGTACAATGAGCAGTTCTTC.

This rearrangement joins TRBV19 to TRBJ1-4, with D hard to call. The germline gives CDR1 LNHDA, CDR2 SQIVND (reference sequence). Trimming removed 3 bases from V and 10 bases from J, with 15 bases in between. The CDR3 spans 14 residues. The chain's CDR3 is CASSIPALNGKLFF. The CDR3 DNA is TGTGCCAGTAGTATCCCCGCGCTGAACGGAAAACTGTTTTTT.

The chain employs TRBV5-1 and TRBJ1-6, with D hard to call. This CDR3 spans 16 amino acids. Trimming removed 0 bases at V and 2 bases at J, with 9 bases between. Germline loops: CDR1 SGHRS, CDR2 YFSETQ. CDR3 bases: TGCGCCAGCAGCTTGGGAGAGGCCACCTATAATTCACCCCTCCACTTT. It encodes CASSLGEATYNSPLHF.

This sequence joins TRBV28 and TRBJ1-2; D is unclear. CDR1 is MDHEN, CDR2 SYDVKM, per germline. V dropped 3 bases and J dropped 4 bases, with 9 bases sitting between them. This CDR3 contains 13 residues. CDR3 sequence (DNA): TGTGCCAGCAGTTTCCCAGGCTTCTATGGCTACACCTTC. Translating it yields CASSFPGFYGYTF.

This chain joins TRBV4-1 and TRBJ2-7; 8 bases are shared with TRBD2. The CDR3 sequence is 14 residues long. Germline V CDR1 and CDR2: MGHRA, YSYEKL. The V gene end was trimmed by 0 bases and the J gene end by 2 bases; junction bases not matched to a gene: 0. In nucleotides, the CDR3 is TGCGCCAGCAGCCAAGATAGCGGGACCTACGAGCAGTACTTC. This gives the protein CASSQDSGTYEQYF.

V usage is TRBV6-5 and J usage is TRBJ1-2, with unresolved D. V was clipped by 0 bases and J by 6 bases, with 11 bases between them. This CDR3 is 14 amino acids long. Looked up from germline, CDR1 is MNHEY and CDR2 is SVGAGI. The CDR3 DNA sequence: TGTGCCAGCAGTTACTCGACTAGGCTAGATGGCTACACCTTC. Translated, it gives CASSYSTRLDGYTF.

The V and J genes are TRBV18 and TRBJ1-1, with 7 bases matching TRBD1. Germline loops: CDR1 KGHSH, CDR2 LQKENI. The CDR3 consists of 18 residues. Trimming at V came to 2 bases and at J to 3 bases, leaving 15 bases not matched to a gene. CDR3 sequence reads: CASSPGTAADLMDTEAFF. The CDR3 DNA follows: TGTGCCAGCTCACCAGGGACAGCTGCCGACCTTATGGACACTGAAGCTTTCTTT.

The CDR3 reads CASSRVRRGEYGYTF. Written as DNA, the CDR3 is TGTGCCAGCAGCCGCGTGCGGCGGGGCGAGTATGGCTACACCTTC. The rearrangement links TRBV28 to TRBJ1-2; possibly TRBD1 for D (5 bases). CDR1 is MDHEN and CDR2 is SYDVKM in the germline V gene. The CDR3 contains 15 residues. V was cut by 6 bases and J by 5 bases, with 19 bases left in between.

The CDR3 DNA follows: TGTGCCAGTAGTATCCACGTCGGGGGTGTGGCGAACACCGGGGAGCTGTTTTTT. Its translation: CASSIHVGGVANTGELFF. The chain joins TRBV19 to TRBJ2-2; perhaps TRBD2 as D (6 bases). From germline, CDR1 is LNHDA and CDR2 SQIVND (reference sequence). The CDR3 is 18 residues long. V was pared by 3 bases and J by 0 bases, with 17 bases between.